This TCR beta chain was captured in a study of blood T cell repertoires in COVID-19. Turning to the study itself: The cDNA or gDNA used as material had been derived from T cells, B-cell-depleted T cells, or PBMCs.

Donors in Cohort 3 who had recovered were those with two negative PCRs, healthcare professional clearance, or resolution of their symptoms. The CDR3 totals 14 residues. In germline, CDR1 is LGHDT, CDR2 YNNKEL (reference sequence). V shed 8 bases, J shed 8 bases, and the junction held 9 bases outside the gene matches. Using immunoSEQ multiplex PCR, the repertoire was profiled, and TCRdb retains in-frame clones only, with some absent. Of approximately 300,000 clones in the sample, 70% to 90% were seen once. The chain recombines TRBV3-1 (or the pseudogene TRBV3-2) with TRBJ2-1, with 10 bases that match TRBD2. The sequence came from a woman between 25 and 40 years old who had recovered from COVID-19. The sequencing sample was made of PBMCs or T cells enriched from blood (not recorded which). The CDR3 loop reads CASLSSSGGDEQFF. The DNA for the CDR3 is TGTGCCAGCCTCTCATCTAGCGGGGGCGATGAGCAGTTCTTC.